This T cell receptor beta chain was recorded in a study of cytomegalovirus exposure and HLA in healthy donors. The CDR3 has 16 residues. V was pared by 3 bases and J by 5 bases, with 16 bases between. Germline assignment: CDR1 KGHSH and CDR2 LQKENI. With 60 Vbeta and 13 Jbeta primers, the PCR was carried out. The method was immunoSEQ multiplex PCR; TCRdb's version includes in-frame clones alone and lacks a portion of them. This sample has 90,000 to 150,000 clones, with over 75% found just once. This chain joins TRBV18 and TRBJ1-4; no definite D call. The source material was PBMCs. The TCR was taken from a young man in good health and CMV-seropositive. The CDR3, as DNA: TGTGCCAGCTCACCGCTCTCTGCCGGGAGCAATGAAAAACTGTTTTTT. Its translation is CASSPLSAGSNEKLFF. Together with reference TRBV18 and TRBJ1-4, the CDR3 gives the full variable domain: NAGVMQNPRHLVRRRGQEARLRCSPMKGHSHVYWYRQLPEEGLKFMVYLQKENIIDESGMPKERFSAEFPKEGPSILRIQQVVRGDSAAYFCASSPLSAGSNEKLFFGSGTQLSVL.